A selection of T cell receptor beta chains follows, all from one sample in a study of a mutant IDH1 vaccine in newly diagnosed glioma. No cognate antigen is known for these TCRs. Using immunoSEQ multiplex PCR, the repertoire was profiled, and TCRdb retains in-frame clones only, with some absent. The sample has tens of thousands of clones, roughly nine tenths seen once. This material consisted of PBMCs, taken from a glioma patient whose treatment included an IDH1 peptide vaccine. Every receptor here comes from a man aged 45-65 years with glioma. Both conserved end residues are trimmed from each CDR3. A D gene is named only where the DNA matches it firmly.

TRBV27,-,ASRWTQSSYEQY
TRBV30,-,AWSVLETGGYGYT
TRBV7-2,TRBD2,ASSLVPLAGKTDTQY
TRBV5-1,TRBD1,ASSLRTGSNEKLF
TRBV7-3,-,ASSLRRNTEAF
TRBV19,-,ASRSQPRKNTEAF
TRBV7-9,-,ASSLGPNGYT
TRBV28,-,ASSWTPPQPQH
TRBV19,TRBD1,ASSLGQGWEQY
TRBV11-2,-,ASSLARAGEAF
TRBV6-1,-,ASRGSDFYEQY
TRBV4-3,TRBD1,ASSQDYSGQPYYGYT
TRBV6-1,-,ASSEPGGRGQPQH
TRBV12-5,TRBD1,ASGLNRQGLKTEAF
TRBV7-2,-,ASSPGSGGRTEAF
TRBV5-1,-,ASSLITASSYNEQF
TRBV2,-,ASSSSSYEQY
TRBV19,TRBD1,ASSPRDRVPNQPQH
TRBV2,-,ASSETQGFTEAF
TRBV5-4,-,ASSSGQRPEAF
TRBV5-4,-,ASTFSSNTEAF
TRBV5-1,-,ASSLGQGSYEQY
TRBV5-1,TRBD1,ASSADRAQETQY
TRBV5-1,TRBD1,ASRQGEETQY
TRBV5-1,-,ASSLARALETQY
TRBV5-1,-,ASSLGQGSTEAF
TRBV11-3,-,ASSGDQGSLDTDTQY
TRBV7-2,-,ASSLALGGGFPIYGYT
TRBV9,-,ASNSGDSNQPQH
TRBV2,-,ASSVARDYGYT
TRBV7-6,TRBD1,ASSHRTGTDQPQH
TRBV5-1,-,ASSSVRDSLNYGYT
TRBV19,-,ASSIERVNTEAF
TRBV5-1,TRBD1,ASSLEGAFTDTQY
TRBV18,-,ASSFRPGENTEAF
TRBV6-6,TRBD2,ASSRTVTGGDTQY
TRBV10-3,TRBD1,AISRGDRDGANVLT
TRBV28,TRBD2,ASSLPGLAGGGEQF
TRBV27,-,ASSLSVLVWGQNYGYT
TRBV6-5,TRBD2,ASSWGGVDTGELF
TRBV18,-,ASSPTGFDEQF
TRBV2,TRBD2,ASLAGSTDTQY
TRBV4-2,-,ASSQEIFYGYT
TRBV5-1,TRBD1,ASSLNPQGNYGYT
TRBV25-1,-,ASSEGGNYGYT
TRBV30,-,AWRRPGLVSNTEAF
TRBV4-1,TRBD2,ASSRGGDLTYEQY
TRBV4-2,TRBD2,ASSQTGLAGAMQETQY
TRBV19,-,ASSIGQGGSPLH
TRBV18,-,ASSPRGENTEAF
TRBV10-1,-,ASSPGTGNEKLF
TRBV7-9,-,ASSSYVRGTTAGWEQY
TRBV5-4,-,ASSGRGVNTEAF
TRBV2,-,ASSGRRSNYGYT